The 20 T cell receptor beta chains below were found in one sample sequenced in a study of response to subunit inactivated influenza vaccine. TCRdb re-called the RT-PCR reads through MiXCR, storing one row per CDR3 protein. The table has fewer than 600,000 distinct CDR3 sequences, roughly 7.9% seen once. The specimen comprised PBMCs from blood, sampled less than 30 months after vaccination. The receptors were gathered from a man aged 50-75 years who received an inactivated influenza vaccine.

This clonotype was counted ten times or more. V is TRBV7-9 and J is TRBJ1-2, with 7 bases fitting TRBD1. The germline gives CDR1 SEHNR, CDR2 FQNEAQ (reference sequence). V lost 2 bases to trimming and J lost 7 bases; unmatched junction nucleotides: 13. The CDR3 has 16 amino acids. The CDR3 bases are TGTGCCAGCAGCTTAAATACCGAGACAGGGACCCGTGGCTACACCTTC. As protein: CASSLNTETGTRGYTF.

The rearrangement uses TRBV20-1 and TRBJ2-3, with 7 bases that match TRBD2. Trimming cost V 1 base and J 0 bases; bases outside gene matches: 7. The CDR3 totals 16 residues. Germline loops: CDR1 DFQATT, CDR2 SNEGSKA (reference sequence). The CDR3 region has the DNA TGCAGTGCTAGAGCCTTACTAGCGAGGAGCACAGATACGCAGTATTTT. Residues: CSARALLARSTDTQYF.

This chain joins TRBV4-1 and TRBJ2-5; TRBD1 agrees at 11 bases. The CDR3 is 13 residues long. The V gene's germline CDR1 is MGHRA and CDR2 YSYEKL. The ends lost 6 bases at V and 3 bases at J; junction bases unmatched: 0. The chain's CDR3 is CASRGQGEETQYF. The CDR3 nucleotides read TGCGCCAGCAGGGGACAGGGGGAAGAGACCCAGTACTTC.

The chain couples TRBV20-1 to TRBJ2-3; TRBD2 matches 12 bases. The germline CDR1 and CDR2 sequences are DFQATT and SNEGSKA (reference sequence). The CDR3 has 16 residues. The J segment lost 5 bases and the V segment lost 6 bases, leaving 12 bases of the junction unmatched. CDR3 DNA: TGCAGTGCCCCGTCTAGCGGGAGGGGGGTTCGAGATACGCAGTATTTT. Translation: CSAPSSGRGVRDTQYF.

This clonotype was counted a few times. This chain connects TRBV20-1 to TRBJ2-7, with TRBD2 identical over 7 bases. V shed 0 bases and J 3 bases; nucleotides not matched to a gene: 5. CDR1 and CDR2 from the germline V gene are DFQATT and SNEGSKA (reference sequence). The CDR3 runs 14 residues. The CDR3 reads CSARDTQRDYEQYF. DNA of the CDR3: TGCAGTGCTAGAGATACCCAGCGGGACTACGAGCAGTACTTC.

The V gene is TRBV6-2 or TRBV6-3, the J gene TRBJ2-2; the D gene is possibly TRBD1 (7 bases). The CDR3 spans 17 residues. Germline V gene data show CDR1 as MNHEY and CDR2 as SVGEGT. V was cut by 9 bases and J by 0 bases, with 20 bases left in between. CDR3 nucleotides: TGTGCCAGTTTCAGGGGGACGGGAGACACGAACACCGGGGAGCTGTTTTTT. Its protein product is CASFRGTGDTNTGELFF.

This clonotype was seen ten or more times. The J gene is TRBJ2-7, the V gene TRBV27; possibly TRBD1 or TRBD2 for D (5 bases each). CDR1 MNHEY and CDR2 SMNVEV come from the germline V gene (reference sequence). Trimming took off 7 bases at V and 2 bases at J, with 15 bases between the two ends. This CDR3 comprises 14 residues. The CDR3 sequence is CASKPGSMAYEQYF. In DNA form, the CDR3 reads TGTGCCAGCAAGCCAGGGAGCATGGCCTACGAGCAGTACTTC.

This clonotype was detected only a few times. One end of the junction is discordant with germline, which a read error may explain. The rearrangement links TRBV2 to TRBJ2-1; no definite D call. Germline CDR1 SNHLY, CDR2 FYNNEI. The CDR3 covers 12 residues. The CDR3, as DNA: TGTGCCAGCAGTACTCAGCACCAACTTGCCCCCTTC. Translating gives CASSTQHQLAPF.

This clonotype was seen at least ten times. The gene calls are TRBV6-5 and TRBJ1-1, with D unclear. The CDR3 contains 11 residues. The germline V gene encodes CDR1 MNHEY and CDR2 SVGAGI. Between the trimmed V and J ends, which lost 8 bases and 4 bases, there was a span of 8 bases. CDR3 amino acids: CASRVSTEAFF. CDR3 DNA: TGTGCCAGCCGGGTAAGCACTGAAGCTTTCTTT.

The table lists this clonotype with many counts. The chain employs TRBV12-3 or TRBV12-4 and TRBJ1-2; D may be TRBD1 (5 bases). V was shortened by 6 bases and J by 8 bases, with 16 bases between the two germline ends. CDR3 length: 13 residues. The CDR3 bases are TGTGCCAGCAGACCCGGGGGATCGGGAGGCTACACCTTC. The encoded protein is CASRPGGSGGYTF.

Only a few counts were recorded for this clonotype. V is TRBV20-1 and J is TRBJ2-7; D remains ambiguous. The germline gives CDR1 DFQATT, CDR2 SNEGSKA (reference sequence). The germline V and J ends were trimmed by 5 bases and 5 bases, with 13 bases remaining between them. CDR3 length: 12 residues. CDR3: CSAAIRAHEQYF. The CDR3 DNA reads TGCAGTGCTGCAATAAGGGCCCACGAGCAGTACTTC.

This clonotype was seen ten or more times. The J gene is TRBJ2-7, the V gene TRBV2, with TRBD1 as a possible D gene (6 bases). The germline gives CDR1 SNHLY, CDR2 FYNNEI. This CDR3 is 15 amino acids long. V lost 8 bases to trimming and J lost 2 bases, with 19 bases between them. CDR3 sequence (DNA): TGTGCCAGCGCTCACCGGGACATCCGGCCCTACGAGCAGTACTTC. Translating it yields CASAHRDIRPYEQYF.

V and J are TRBV10-1 and TRBJ2-1; D tentatively fits TRBD1 or TRBD2 (6 bases each). Germline values: CDR1 WNHNN, CDR2 SYGVQD (reference sequence). CDR3 length: 13 amino acids. Trimming pared 1 base from V and 12 bases from J, leaving 13 bases between. CDR3 DNA sequence: TGCGCCAGCAGTGAGTTGGGTCGGGGGCCGCAGTTCTTC. Its protein is CASSELGRGPQFF.

The genes are TRBV20-1 and TRBJ1-2; D ambiguous. V was trimmed by 1 base and J by 7 bases, leaving 7 bases between them. The CDR3 is 11 residues long. The germline V gene encodes CDR1 DFQATT and CDR2 SNEGSKA (reference sequence). The CDR3 region is CSARGWAGYTF. The CDR3 bases are TGCAGTGCTAGAGGGTGGGCTGGCTACACCTTC.

The J gene is TRBJ2-5, the V gene TRBV3-1, with 9 bases lining up with TRBD2. Trimming took 2 bases from V and 1 from J; bases not matched to a gene: 5. This CDR3 comprises 16 residues. Germline loops: CDR1 LGHDT, CDR2 YNNKEL (reference sequence). CDR3 DNA: TGTGCCAGCAGCCAAAGGGGTAGCGGGAGCCAAGAGACCCAGTACTTC. Translated, it gives CASSQRGSGSQETQYF.

The chain combines TRBV5-1 with TRBJ1-6, with 9 bases lining up with TRBD1. The CDR3 runs 15 residues. Germline V gene data show CDR1 as SGHRS and CDR2 as YFSETQ. V shed 3 bases, J shed 8 bases, and the junction held 6 bases outside the gene matches. CDR3 in amino acids: CASSWRTGEDSPLHF. Written as DNA, the CDR3 is TGCGCCAGCAGCTGGAGGACAGGGGAGGATTCACCCCTCCACTTT.

This chain uses TRBV20-1 with TRBJ2-1; a possible D gene is TRBD1 (6 bases). The CDR3 is made up of 16 amino acids. CDR1 and CDR2 from the germline V gene are DFQATT and SNEGSKA (reference sequence). Trimming pared 2 bases from V and 6 bases from J, leaving 20 bases between. CDR3 in amino acids: CSARRWPGQQSNEQFF. The CDR3 nucleotides are TGCAGTGCTAGAAGATGGCCGGGACAACAATCCAATGAGCAGTTCTTC.

This clonotype was detected only a few times. The rearrangement links TRBV7-2 to TRBJ2-1; TRBD1 is a possible D gene (6 bases). The V gene lost 7 bases and the J gene lost 3 bases, with 16 bases spanning the gap. This CDR3 has 15 amino acids. Germline lookup yields CDR1 SGHTA and CDR2 FQGNSA. The CDR3 DNA reads TGTGCCAGCAACCCGCAGGGGCGGATCTACAATGAGCAGTTCTTC. Amino acids: CASNPQGRIYNEQFF.

The chain combines TRBV24-1 with TRBJ2-2, with D perhaps assigned TRBD1 or TRBD2 (6 bases each). V lost 4 bases and J 0 bases, leaving 11 bases between the germline ends. Per germline, CDR1 KGHDR and CDR2 SFDVKD. This CDR3 comprises 16 residues. CDR3 in DNA: TGTGCCACCAGTGAGCGGGACATAACGAACACCGGGGAGCTGTTTTTT. Amino acids: CATSERDITNTGELFF.

There are many counts of this clonotype. The chain has TRBV10-3 and TRBJ2-5, with D hard to call. Germline V gene data show CDR1 as ENHRY and CDR2 as SYGVKD. The V gene lost 3 bases and the J gene lost 0 bases, with 2 bases spanning the gap. This CDR3 is built from 12 residues. The CDR3, as DNA: TGTGCCATCAGTGACAACCAAGAGACCCAGTACTTC. Translation gives CAISDNQETQYF.